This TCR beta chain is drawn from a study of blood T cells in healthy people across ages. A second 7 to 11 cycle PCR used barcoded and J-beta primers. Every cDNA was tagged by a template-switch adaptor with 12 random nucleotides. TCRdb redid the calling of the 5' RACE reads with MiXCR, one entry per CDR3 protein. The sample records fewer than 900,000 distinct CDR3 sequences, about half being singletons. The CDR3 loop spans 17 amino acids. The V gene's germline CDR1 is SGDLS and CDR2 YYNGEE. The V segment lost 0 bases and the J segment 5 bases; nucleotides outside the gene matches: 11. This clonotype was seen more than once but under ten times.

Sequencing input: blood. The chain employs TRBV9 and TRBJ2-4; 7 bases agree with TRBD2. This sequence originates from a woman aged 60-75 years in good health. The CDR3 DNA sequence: TGTGCCAGCAGCGTAGATGTTACGGGACTAAAAGAAAACATTCAGTACTTC. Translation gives CASSVDVTGLKENIQYF.